This T cell receptor beta chain comes out of a study of patients and donors after allogeneic stem cell transplantation. This clonotype was counted a few times. The CDR3 is 16 amino acids. V lost 0 bases, J lost 2 bases, and 13 bases lay in between. CDR1 and CDR2 from the germline V gene are MGHRA and YSYEKL. TCRdb redid the calling of the RT-PCR reads with MiXCR, one entry per CDR3 protein. The sample has hundreds of thousands of distinct CDR3 sequences; 16% are singletons. The V gene is TRBV4-1, the J gene TRBJ1-2, with D possibly TRBD1 on 5 matching bases. The origin of this receptor is a human donor who was either an allogeneic HSCT recipient or a stem cell or donor lymphocyte infusion donor (not recorded which). It is not recorded whose cells these are; they may come from a transplant donor. The specimen sequenced was blood, either unsorted or a sorted T cell fraction (not recorded which). CDR3 sequence: CASSQDGAASNYGYTF. CDR3 DNA: TGCGCCAGCAGCCAAGATGGGGCGGCTTCGAACTATGGCTACACCTTC.